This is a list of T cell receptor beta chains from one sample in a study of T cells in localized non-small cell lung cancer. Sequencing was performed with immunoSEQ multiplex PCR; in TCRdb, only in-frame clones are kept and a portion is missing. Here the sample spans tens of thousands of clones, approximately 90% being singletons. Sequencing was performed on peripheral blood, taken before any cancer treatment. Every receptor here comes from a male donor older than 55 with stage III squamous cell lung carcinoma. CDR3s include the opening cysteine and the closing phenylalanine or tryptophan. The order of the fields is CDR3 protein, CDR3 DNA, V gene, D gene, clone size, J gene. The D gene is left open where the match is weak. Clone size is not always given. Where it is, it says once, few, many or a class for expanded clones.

cdr3_aa: CASSLTGQGGEKLFF
cdr3_nt: TGCGCCAGCAGCTTGACCGGACAGGGAGGGGAAAAACTGTTTTTT
v_call: TRBV5-1
d_call: TRBD1
clone_size: -
j_call: TRBJ1-4

cdr3_aa: CASSLVRGVAYEQYF
cdr3_nt: TGTGCCAGCAGCTTAGTGCGCGGGGTCGCCTACGAGCAGTACTTC
v_call: TRBV7-2
d_call: -
clone_size: -
j_call: TRBJ2-7

cdr3_aa: CASDRVSGANVLTF
cdr3_nt: TGTGCCAGCGATCGGGTTTCTGGGGCCAACGTCCTGACTTTC
v_call: TRBV6-5
d_call: -
clone_size: -
j_call: TRBJ2-6

cdr3_aa: CASSEVPDGYTF
cdr3_nt: TGCGCCAGCAGTGAGGTGCCGGACGGCTACACCTTC
v_call: TRBV10-1
d_call: -
clone_size: -
j_call: TRBJ1-2

cdr3_aa: CASSRGTGAEKLFF
cdr3_nt: TGCGCCAGCAGCAGAGGGACAGGGGCCGAAAAACTGTTTTTT
v_call: TRBV5-1
d_call: TRBD1
clone_size: -
j_call: TRBJ1-4

cdr3_aa: CASSSLAGGTDTQYF
cdr3_nt: TGCGCCAGCAGCTCCCTAGCGGGGGGCACAGATACGCAGTATTTT
v_call: TRBV5-1
d_call: TRBD2
clone_size: -
j_call: TRBJ2-3

cdr3_aa: CASSPGTGVIRGYTF
cdr3_nt: TGTGCCAGCTCACCCGGGACAGGGGTCATCCGTGGCTACACCTTC
v_call: TRBV18
d_call: TRBD1
clone_size: -
j_call: TRBJ1-2

cdr3_aa: CASMDRGSANEKLFF
cdr3_nt: TGTGCCAGCATGGACAGGGGGTCCGCTAATGAAAAACTGTTTTTT
v_call: TRBV6-5
d_call: TRBD1
clone_size: -
j_call: TRBJ1-4

cdr3_aa: CASSPRRGGFSEAFF
cdr3_nt: TGTGCCAGCTCACCACGGAGGGGAGGGTTCTCTGAAGCTTTCTTT
v_call: TRBV18
d_call: -
clone_size: few
j_call: TRBJ1-1

cdr3_aa: CASSIQGWANEKLFF
cdr3_nt: TGTGCCAGTAGTATACAGGGGTGGGCTAATGAAAAACTGTTTTTT
v_call: TRBV19
d_call: -
clone_size: -
j_call: TRBJ1-4

cdr3_aa: CASSVGHKSEQYF
cdr3_nt: TGTGCCAGCAGCGTAGGACATAAGTCCGAGCAGTACTTC
v_call: TRBV9
d_call: -
clone_size: -
j_call: TRBJ2-7

cdr3_aa: CASSRNTEAFF
cdr3_nt: TGTGCCAGTAGTCGGAACACTGAAGCTTTCTTT
v_call: TRBV19
d_call: -
clone_size: -
j_call: TRBJ1-1

cdr3_aa: CASSRGAGEYEQYF
cdr3_nt: TGTGCCAGCAGCCGCGGGGCAGGGGAGTACGAGCAGTACTTC
v_call: TRBV5-4
d_call: -
clone_size: -
j_call: TRBJ2-7

cdr3_aa: CASSPNPMVTPGELFF
cdr3_nt: TGTGCCAGCAGCCCAAACCCGATGGTAACACCCGGGGAGCTGTTTTTT
v_call: TRBV5-4
d_call: -
clone_size: -
j_call: TRBJ2-2

cdr3_aa: CASSLDGDYGYTF
cdr3_nt: TGTGCCAGCAGCTTGGACGGGGATTATGGCTACACCTTC
v_call: TRBV5-5
d_call: -
clone_size: -
j_call: TRBJ1-2

cdr3_aa: CASSVSQLAGGPLAKNIQYF
cdr3_nt: TGCGCCAGCAGCGTATCCCAACTAGCGGGGGGGCCCCTAGCCAAAAACATTCAGTACTTC
v_call: TRBV5-1
d_call: TRBD2
clone_size: -
j_call: TRBJ2-4

cdr3_aa: CASSLIGGRAEDTQYF
cdr3_nt: TGTGCCAGCAGCTTAATCGGCGGGAGGGCCGAAGATACGCAGTATTTT
v_call: TRBV7-9
d_call: TRBD2
clone_size: -
j_call: TRBJ2-3

cdr3_aa: CASSLGQVTYEQYF
cdr3_nt: TGTGCCAGCAGCTTGGGACAAGTTACCTACGAGCAGTACTTC
v_call: TRBV7-6
d_call: -
clone_size: -
j_call: TRBJ2-7

cdr3_aa: CASSFMGYGQYF
cdr3_nt: TGCGCCAGCAGCTTCATGGGCTACGGGCAGTACTTC
v_call: TRBV5-1
d_call: -
clone_size: -
j_call: TRBJ2-7

cdr3_aa: CASSVRSAAGGPSVDTQYF
cdr3_nt: TGCGCCAGCAGCGTAAGATCTGCGGCGGGGGGGCCTTCCGTAGATACGCAGTATTTT
v_call: TRBV5-1
d_call: TRBD2
clone_size: -
j_call: TRBJ2-3

cdr3_aa: CASERFGQETQYF
cdr3_nt: TGTGCCAGCGAGAGATTCGGCCAAGAGACCCAGTACTTC
v_call: TRBV11-2
d_call: -
clone_size: once
j_call: TRBJ2-5

cdr3_aa: CASSYWKPGGTDTQYF
cdr3_nt: TGTGCCAGCAGTTACTGGAAGCCGGGAGGAACAGATACGCAGTATTTT
v_call: TRBV6-5
d_call: TRBD2
clone_size: once
j_call: TRBJ2-3

cdr3_aa: CASNQPRGAHEKLFF
cdr3_nt: TGTGCCAGCAACCAACCCCGGGGGGCTCATGAAAAACTGTTTTTT
v_call: TRBV28
d_call: -
clone_size: -
j_call: TRBJ1-4

cdr3_aa: CASSPGGGAAYEQYF
cdr3_nt: TGTGCCAGCAGTCCCGGAGGAGGGGCGGCCTACGAGCAGTACTTC
v_call: TRBV27
d_call: -
clone_size: once
j_call: TRBJ2-7

cdr3_aa: CASSSTTGVQVYEQYF
cdr3_nt: TGCGCCAGCAGCTCTACTACAGGGGTCCAGGTGTACGAGCAGTACTTC
v_call: TRBV5-1
d_call: TRBD1
clone_size: -
j_call: TRBJ2-7

cdr3_aa: CASSLSGGSGEKLFF
cdr3_nt: TGTGCCAGCAGCCTCTCAGGGGGTAGTGGTGAAAAACTGTTTTTT
v_call: TRBV7-2
d_call: TRBD1
clone_size: -
j_call: TRBJ1-4

cdr3_aa: CASSLDGTGANSGNTIYF
cdr3_nt: TGCGCCAGCAGCTTGGACGGGACAGGGGCGAACTCTGGAAACACCATATATTTT
v_call: TRBV5-1
d_call: TRBD1
clone_size: -
j_call: TRBJ1-3

cdr3_aa: CASTTRAGDGGELFF
cdr3_nt: TGCGCCAGCACCACGAGGGCTGGGGATGGTGGGGAGCTGTTTTTT
v_call: TRBV5-1
d_call: -
clone_size: -
j_call: TRBJ2-2

cdr3_aa: CASSQGLEQYF
cdr3_nt: TGTGCCAGCAGCCAAGGGTTGGAGCAGTACTTC
v_call: TRBV4-2
d_call: -
clone_size: -
j_call: TRBJ2-7

cdr3_aa: CASSYLGTDTQYF
cdr3_nt: TGTGCCAGCAGTTACTTGGGTACAGATACGCAGTATTTT
v_call: TRBV6-5
d_call: -
clone_size: -
j_call: TRBJ2-3

cdr3_aa: CASSEGGTVYNEQFF
cdr3_nt: TGTGCCAGCAGTGAAGGCGGGACAGTATACAATGAGCAGTTCTTC
v_call: TRBV6-1
d_call: -
clone_size: -
j_call: TRBJ2-1

cdr3_aa: CASSVGLAGFSSYNEQFF
cdr3_nt: TGTGCCAGCAGCGTAGGACTAGCCGGGTTCAGCTCCTACAATGAGCAGTTCTTC
v_call: TRBV9
d_call: TRBD2
clone_size: -
j_call: TRBJ2-1

cdr3_aa: CAIREDRAETQYF
cdr3_nt: TGTGCCATCAGGGAAGACAGGGCGGAGACCCAGTACTTC
v_call: TRBV10-3
d_call: TRBD1
clone_size: -
j_call: TRBJ2-5

cdr3_aa: CASSEEGQGGRAQYF
cdr3_nt: TGTGCCAGCAGCGAGGAGGGACAGGGGGGCCGGGCCCAGTACTTC
v_call: TRBV7-9
d_call: TRBD1
clone_size: -
j_call: TRBJ2-5

cdr3_aa: CASSPGSGANTGELFF
cdr3_nt: TGTGCCAGCAGCCCGGGATCCGGCGCGAACACCGGGGAGCTGTTTTTT
v_call: TRBV4-2
d_call: -
clone_size: few
j_call: TRBJ2-2

cdr3_aa: CASSYGLSYGYTF
cdr3_nt: TGTGCCAGCAGTTACGGACTTAGCTATGGCTACACCTTC
v_call: TRBV6-5
d_call: -
clone_size: -
j_call: TRBJ1-2

cdr3_aa: CASGSTGGGGGYGYTF
cdr3_nt: TGTGCCAGCGGATCTACAGGGGGCGGGGGCGGCTATGGCTACACCTTC
v_call: TRBV5-4
d_call: TRBD1
clone_size: once
j_call: TRBJ1-2

cdr3_aa: CASSDAKTSQPQHF
cdr3_nt: TGTGCCAGCAGTGATGCCAAGACTTCACAGCCCCAGCATTTT
v_call: TRBV25-1
d_call: -
clone_size: -
j_call: TRBJ1-5

cdr3_aa: CASSALAGHRNTGELFF
cdr3_nt: TGTGCCAGCAGTGCGCTAGCGGGGCACCGTAACACCGGGGAGCTGTTTTTT
v_call: TRBV6-4
d_call: TRBD2
clone_size: -
j_call: TRBJ2-2

cdr3_aa: CASSSAGSPLHF
cdr3_nt: TGTGCCAGCAGTTCTGCTGGGTCACCCCTCCACTTT
v_call: TRBV28
d_call: -
clone_size: few
j_call: TRBJ1-6

cdr3_aa: CASSYSQTWRGYTF
cdr3_nt: TGTGCCAGCAGTTACTCCCAGACCTGGAGGGGCTACACCTTC
v_call: TRBV6-5
d_call: -
clone_size: -
j_call: TRBJ1-2

cdr3_aa: CASSPQGAGQPQHF
cdr3_nt: TGTGCCAGCAGCCCGCAGGGGGCGGGTCAGCCCCAGCATTTT
v_call: TRBV7-9
d_call: TRBD1
clone_size: few
j_call: TRBJ1-5

cdr3_aa: CASSLGSEAFF
cdr3_nt: TGTGCCAGCAGCTTGGGTAGTGAAGCTTTCTTT
v_call: TRBV5-4
d_call: -
clone_size: -
j_call: TRBJ1-1

cdr3_aa: CASTNPLPRTGAPGELFF
cdr3_nt: TGTGCCAGTACGAACCCACTTCCCAGGACAGGGGCCCCCGGGGAGCTGTTTTTT
v_call: TRBV19
d_call: TRBD1
clone_size: -
j_call: TRBJ2-2

cdr3_aa: CASSYSGVGISLEQYF
cdr3_nt: TGTGCCAGCAGTTACTCGGGGGTAGGGATATCGCTCGAGCAGTACTTC
v_call: TRBV6-5
d_call: -
clone_size: -
j_call: TRBJ2-7

cdr3_aa: CASSPSVSSYNEQFF
cdr3_nt: TGTGCCAGCAGTCCTAGTGTCAGCTCCTACAATGAGCAGTTCTTC
v_call: TRBV6-6
d_call: -
clone_size: -
j_call: TRBJ2-1